The 24 T cell receptor beta chains below were found in one sample sequenced in a study of identical twins. TCRdb recomputed calls from the 5' RACE reads with MiXCR, one row per CDR3 protein. The sample shows 470,000 or so distinct CDR3 sequences, 24% of them seen only once. The sample was also reused in another study, on T cells expressing NK-cell markers.

Sequencing was performed on CD4+ T cells sorted from blood. Receptors originate from a woman between 18 and 29 years old in good health.

The V call is TRBV12-3 or TRBV12-4, the J call TRBJ1-5; the D gene is possibly TRBD1 (5 bases). V shed 6 bases and J shed 7 bases, with 19 bases lying between them. The CDR3 covers 15 residues. The CDR3: CASRGSGRAGQPQHF. CDR3 nucleotide sequence: TGTGCCAGCAGAGGCTCGGGACGGGCGGGCCAGCCCCAGCATTTT.

This clonotype has more than one count but fewer than ten. The rearrangement joins TRBV27 to TRBJ2-1; unclear D gene. Trimming took 5 bases from V and 8 from J, leaving 13 bases between them. Germline V gene sequence: CDR1 MNHEY, CDR2 SMNVEV (reference sequence). The CDR3 runs 13 residues. Here the CDR3 DNA reads TGTGCCAGCAGTCTCAGAGGTTTGGATGAGCAGTTCTTC. The encoded protein is CASSLRGLDEQFF.

The rearrangement links TRBV7-2 to TRBJ2-1, with 12 bases matching TRBD2. Germline-derived CDR1 and CDR2 are SGHTA and FQGNSA. The CDR3 loop spans 15 amino acids. V was pared by 4 bases and J by 8 bases, with 6 bases of the junction left unmatched. The CDR3 is CASSSTSGSWDEQFF. The CDR3 nucleotides read TGTGCCAGCAGCTCGACTAGCGGGAGTTGGGATGAGCAGTTCTTC.

This clonotype was seen a handful of times. This chain connects TRBV20-1 to TRBJ2-7, with 16 bases that match TRBD2. CDR1 is DFQATT and CDR2 is SNEGSKA in the germline V gene (reference sequence). Unmatched junction bases numbered 4, after V lost 3 bases and J lost 5 bases. The CDR3 covers 15 residues. The CDR3 here is CSASGTSGGENEQYF. Here the CDR3 DNA reads TGCAGTGCTAGCGGGACTAGCGGGGGGGAAAACGAGCAGTACTTC.

As for this clonotype: At one end the junction does not follow the germline gene, possibly because of a read error. This chain uses TRBV7-8 with TRBJ2-6, with TRBD1 matching 8 bases. From germline, CDR1 is SGHVS and CDR2 FQNEAQ. This CDR3 has 18 amino acids. CDR3 sequence: CANSLRDRTFSGANVLTF. The CDR3 DNA reads as TGTGCCAACAGCTTGCGGGACAGGACCTTCTCTGGGGCCAACGTCCTGACTTTC.

This clonotype was counted between two and nine times. The rearrangement uses TRBV20-1 and TRBJ2-7; tentative D call: TRBD2 (6 bases). V dropped 6 bases and J dropped 6 bases, with 18 bases sitting between them. The CDR3 runs to 13 residues. Germline V gene data show CDR1 as DFQATT and CDR2 as SNEGSKA (reference sequence). CDR3 coding DNA: TGCAGTGCAACCGGGACTCCCAAGAGCGAGCAGTACTTC. Amino acids: CSATGTPKSEQYF.

This clonotype was seen only a few times. This CDR3 reads CASTPGGSRAVGYEQYF. CDR3 coding DNA: TGTGCCAGCACTCCTGGGGGATCGCGGGCCGTTGGCTACGAGCAGTACTTC. The rearrangement joins TRBV12-3 or TRBV12-4 to TRBJ2-7, with D perhaps given as TRBD1 or TRBD2 (5 bases each). With 7 bases removed from V and 3 bases from J, the gap between germline ends came to 25 bases. This CDR3 comprises 17 residues.

This clonotype was seen more than once but under ten times. V gene TRBV20-1 combines with J gene TRBJ2-6, with unresolved D. Germline V lookup: CDR1 DFQATT, CDR2 SNEGSKA (reference sequence). V lost 5 bases to trimming and J lost 7 bases, with 18 bases between them. CDR3 length equals 15 residues. CDR3 DNA sequence: TGCAGTGCTCGGACCCCCTATGCAGGAGCCAACGTCCTGACTTTC. It translates to CSARTPYAGANVLTF.

The rearrangement uses TRBV5-1 and TRBJ1-1; a weak D match, TRBD1 (5 bases). Germline CDR1 SGHRS, CDR2 YFSETQ. There are 14 residues in the CDR3. Between the trimmed V and J ends, which lost 3 bases and 1 base, there was a span of 10 bases. The CDR3: CASSWDGGNTEAFF. The CDR3 coding sequence is TGCGCCAGCAGCTGGGACGGGGGGAACACTGAAGCTTTCTTT. The full variable domain, its missing parts supplied by reference TRBV5-1 and TRBJ1-1, is KAGVTQTPRYLIKTRGQQVTLSCSPISGHRSVSWYQQTPGQGLQFLFEYFSETQRNKGNFPGRFSGRQFSNSRSEMNVSTLELGDSALYLCASSWDGGNTEAFFGQGTRLTVV.

The rearrangement links TRBV10-3 to TRBJ2-7; D is unresolved. The CDR3 is 13 amino acids. The V and J ends lost 6 bases and 3 bases respectively, with 12 bases between them. Per germline, CDR1 ENHRY and CDR2 SYGVKD. CDR3 in amino acids: CAISHQEFYEQYF. The DNA of the CDR3 is TGTGCCATCAGCCACCAGGAATTCTACGAGCAGTACTTC.

This clonotype has at least ten counts. The rearrangement links TRBV29-1 to TRBJ1-4; D not certain. The CDR3 is 14 amino acids. Germline V lookup: CDR1 SQVTM, CDR2 ANQGSEA. Deletions cut 5 bases from V and 3 bases from J, with 13 bases between. CDR3 protein: CSVLLAPANEKLFF. Written as DNA, the CDR3 is TGCAGCGTTCTTTTGGCACCTGCTAATGAAAAACTGTTTTTT.

This chain joins TRBV10-3 and TRBJ2-1; D remains unclear. The CDR3 runs 12 residues. V lost 2 bases and J 10 bases, leaving 9 bases between the germline ends. Germline values: CDR1 ENHRY, CDR2 SYGVKD. Here the CDR3 reads CAISERPREQFF. The CDR3 region has the DNA TGTGCCATCAGTGAGAGACCAAGAGAGCAGTTCTTC.

The chain employs TRBV29-1 and TRBJ2-2, with 9 bases lining up with TRBD1. The CDR3 is 13 amino acids. The germline CDR1 and CDR2 sequences are SQVTM and ANQGSEA. V trimming: 1 base; J trimming: 7 bases; junction bases outside the gene matches: 1. CDR3 in DNA: TGCAGCGTTGAAGGACAGGGGGGCGGGGAGCTGTTTTTT. Translated, it gives CSVEGQGGGELFF.

The chain carries TRBV5-1 and TRBJ2-7; possibly TRBD1 or TRBD2 for D (6 bases each). CDR1 is SGHRS and CDR2 is YFSETQ in the germline V gene. The V and J ends lost 4 bases and 0 bases respectively, with 14 bases between them. The CDR3 spans 15 residues. The CDR3 spells CASSPGEDSSYEQYF. The DNA for the CDR3 is TGCGCCAGCAGCCCGGGGGAGGACAGCTCCTACGAGCAGTACTTC.

The chain combines TRBV11-3 with TRBJ2-3, with no clear D. The V and J ends lost 2 bases and 1 base respectively, with 7 bases between them. This CDR3 region has 14 residues. Germline V gene lookup returns CDR1 SGHNT and CDR2 YENEEA. The CDR3 bases are TGTGCCAGCAGCTTATACTCCGGCACAGATACGCAGTATTTT. Encoded protein: CASSLYSGTDTQYF. Full variable domain (rest looked up from reference TRBV11-3 and TRBJ2-3): EAGVVQSPRYKIIEKKQPVAFWCNPISGHNTLYWYLQNLGQGPELLIRYENEEAVDDSQLPKDRFSAERLKGVDSTLKIQPAELGDSAVYLCASSLYSGTDTQYFGPGTRLTVL.

The rearrangement links TRBV20-1 to TRBJ2-7; 7 positions agree with TRBD1. The germline V gene has CDR1 DFQATT and CDR2 SNEGSKA (reference sequence). The CDR3 totals 15 residues. Losses at the gene ends were 6 bases for V and 4 bases for J; bases not matched to a gene: 15. CDR3 nucleotides: TGCAGTGCCAGGCGAGGGGGCGGGTCGAGGTACGAGCAGTACTTC. This encodes CSARRGGGSRYEQYF.

The table lists this clonotype with a few counts. The genes are TRBV12-3 or TRBV12-4 and TRBJ2-7; D possibly uses TRBD1 or TRBD2 (5 bases each). The V end lost 5 bases, the J end lost 3 bases, and 11 bases lay between the germline ends. This CDR3 spans 13 amino acids. CDR3 protein: CASSRDRRYEQYF. The CDR3 DNA is TGTGCCAGCAGTAGGGACCGACGCTACGAGCAGTACTTC.

The chain combines TRBV18 with TRBJ2-1, with a possible D match to TRBD2 (5 bases). There are 13 residues in the CDR3. In germline, CDR1 is KGHSH, CDR2 LQKENI. The ends were cut back, 3 bases at V and 8 bases at J, with 11 bases in the middle. The CDR3 is CASSPLGVYEQFF. CDR3 DNA: TGTGCCAGCTCACCGCTGGGAGTCTATGAGCAGTTCTTC.

This rearrangement joins TRBV5-1 to TRBJ2-3, with 7 positions matching TRBD2. Germline lookup yields CDR1 SGHRS and CDR2 YFSETQ. The J segment lost 0 bases and the V segment lost 3 bases, leaving 7 bases of the junction unmatched. This CDR3 has 16 residues. The CDR3 spells CASSSISAGSTDTQYF. CDR3 in DNA: TGCGCCAGCAGCTCTATCTCAGCGGGGAGCACAGATACGCAGTATTTT. The whole variable domain, remainder taken from reference TRBV5-1 and TRBJ2-3, is KAGVTQTPRYLIKTRGQQVTLSCSPISGHRSVSWYQQTPGQGLQFLFEYFSETQRNKGNFPGRFSGRQFSNSRSEMNVSTLELGDSALYLCASSSISAGSTDTQYFGPGTRLTVL.

The CDR3 DNA follows: TGCAGTGCTAGAACCCCTGGCAGTCCCTACGAGCAGTACTTC. Amino acids: CSARTPGSPYEQYF. The chain uses TRBV20-1 and TRBJ2-7; D unclear. V lost 2 bases and J 2 bases, leaving 13 bases between the germline ends. The CDR3 contains 14 residues. CDR1 and CDR2 from the germline V gene are DFQATT and SNEGSKA (reference sequence).

The rearrangement joins TRBV12-3 or TRBV12-4 to TRBJ2-7; maybe TRBD1 (5 bases). The V gene lost 5 bases and the J gene lost 0 bases, with 8 bases spanning the gap. The CDR3 totals 13 residues. CDR3 in amino acids: CASSDSYSYEQYF. DNA of the CDR3: TGTGCCAGCAGTGACAGTTACTCCTACGAGCAGTACTTC.

A few counts support this clonotype. The CDR3, as DNA: TGTGCCAGCAGCGTAGACGGGGCGAACACCGGGGAGCTGTTTTTT. The encoded protein is CASSVDGANTGELFF. The genes are TRBV9 and TRBJ2-2, with D tentatively TRBD2 (5 bases). Between the trimmed V and J ends, which lost 0 bases and 0 bases, there was a span of 6 bases. Germline assignment: CDR1 SGDLS and CDR2 YYNGEE. This CDR3 has 15 residues.

This clonotype has just a few counts. This chain links TRBV12-3 or TRBV12-4 with TRBJ2-3; 9 bases line up with TRBD2. Trimming removed 8 bases from V and 3 bases from J; junction bases left unmatched: 9. This CDR3 is built from 15 residues. CDR3 amino acids: CASARLAVVTDTQYF. CDR3 DNA: TGTGCCAGCGCCCGACTAGCGGTGGTGACAGATACGCAGTATTTT.

This clonotype was detected only a few times. The rearrangement links TRBV5-1 to TRBJ2-2; 9 nucleotides agree with TRBD1. Germline loops: CDR1 SGHRS, CDR2 YFSETQ. V lost 4 bases to trimming and J lost 6 bases; unmatched junction nucleotides: 10. This CDR3 contains 16 residues. Here the CDR3 reads CASSLYGDREPGELFF. In DNA form, the CDR3 reads TGCGCCAGCAGCCTGTATGGGGACAGGGAGCCCGGGGAGCTGTTTTTT.